This entry concerns a single T cell receptor (beta chain). Sequenced by immunoSEQ multiplex PCR; TCRdb stores in-frame clones only, minus some. The table lists 35,000 to 40,000 clones, roughly 32% of them singletons. The data are from a study of sequential checkpoint blockade in melanoma. As for the study in general: Some 22 patients had tumor biopsies before treatment and at week 13.

As for treatment: randomized to nivolumab then ipilimumab (arm A) or the reverse (arm B). The CDR3 is 14 amino acids. Germline V gives CDR1 SGHRS, CDR2 YFSETQ. The germline V and J ends were trimmed by 2 bases and 5 bases, with 13 bases remaining between them. The sample was tumor tissue (inferred from file names), taken from a patient given nivolumab and ipilimumab in sequence. The chain uses TRBV5-1 and TRBJ2-5, with D unresolved. The receptor was derived from a human donor with melanoma. In DNA, the CDR3 is TGCGCCAGCAGCTTTGTGGCCCTTGAGGAGACCCAGTACTTC. Translated, it gives CASSFVALEETQYF.